This T cell receptor beta chain was identified in a study of technical replicates of blood from a handful of donors. V lost 5 bases to trimming and J lost 5 bases, with 6 bases between them. This CDR3 has 11 residues. Germline V CDR1 and CDR2: MNHNY, SVGAGI (reference sequence). The protocol was immunoSEQ multiplex PCR, while the TCRdb copy is restricted to in-frame clones and leaves out a portion. The repertoire holds roughly 11,000 clones, with 93% as singletons. The chain employs TRBV6-6 and TRBJ2-5; no clear D. This sequence was found in a human donor in good health. Sequencing used PBMCs. Here the CDR3 DNA reads TGTGCCAGCAGTGCACGGGAGACCCAGTACTTC. This encodes CASSARETQYF.